The entry below gives a single TCR beta chain sequence along with its context. Its antigen is currently unknown. The entry originates in a study of shared clonotypes between healthy human individuals. Study observations and caveats: An anticipated effect of sequencing depth on clonotype sharing among donors was recognized.

Profiled with immunoSEQ multiplex PCR; TCRdb holds only in-frame clones, not every one. The table shows some 650,000 clones, with around 97% occurring only once. The V and J ends lost 5 bases and 2 bases respectively, with 16 bases between them. The germline V gene encodes CDR1 MNHEY and CDR2 SMNVEV (reference sequence). CDR3 length: 16 residues. The receptor was derived from a woman aged 30 to 39 in good health. V and J are TRBV27 and TRBJ1-3; D is possibly TRBD1 (6 bases). Sequencing was performed on naive CD4+ T cells sorted from blood. Subset reported: CD45RA+ positively selected. The CDR3 loop reads CASSPTQGFPGNTIYF. CDR3 bases: TGTGCCAGCAGTCCGACACAGGGTTTCCCTGGAAACACCATATATTTT.